These T cell receptor beta chains were read from a single sample in a study of beta chain features in type 1 diabetes. Produced via immunoSEQ multiplex PCR; TCRdb's table is partial and in-frame only. Found here are 900,000 or so clones, roughly 17% of them singletons; the top ten hold about 0.02%. Sequencing used naive CD4+ T cells from blood. These receptor sequences come from a woman between 18 and 29 years old in good health. CDR3s include the opening cysteine and the closing phenylalanine or tryptophan.

J: TRBJ2-5; V: TRBV5-6; CDR3: CASSRGSETQYF
J: TRBJ2-2; V: TRBV13; CDR3: CASSYREYTGELFF
J: TRBJ2-7; V: TRBV7-2; CDR3: CASSLVASGSLSSYEQYF
J: TRBJ2-5; V: TRBV12-2; CDR3: CASRFRDIQYF
J: TRBJ2-7; V: TRBV28; CDR3: CASRKQGSYEQYF
J: TRBJ2-1; V: TRBV15; CDR3: CATSWWEHQGEQFF
J: TRBJ2-3; V: TRBV7-2; CDR3: CASSLAILGSTDTQYF
J: TRBJ2-3; V: TRBV15; CDR3: CATSDRVQDTQYF
J: TRBJ2-3; V: TRBV5-6; CDR3: CASSSSETQYF
J: TRBJ2-1; V: TRBV29-1; CDR3: CSVDRYNEQFF
J: TRBJ2-7; V: TRBV4-2; CDR3: CASSQDLGNEQYF
J: TRBJ2-3; V: TRBV10-3; CDR3: CAISESRTGKADTQYF
J: TRBJ2-4; V: TRBV5-1; CDR3: CASSRGQGVDIQYF
J: TRBJ2-5; V: TRBV7-2; CDR3: CASSLFSTSGTQETQYF
J: TRBJ2-1; V: TRBV6-6; CDR3: CASIAGGTINNEQFF
J: TRBJ2-1; V: TRBV11-3; CDR3: CASSPTGAVRGEQFF
J: TRBJ2-5; V: TRBV28; CDR3: CASTPGGKGETQYF
J: TRBJ1-2; V: TRBV19; CDR3: CASSIGPAYGYTF
J: TRBJ2-2; V: TRBV7-2; CDR3: CASSRPEGTGELFF
J: TRBJ2-1; V: TRBV28; CDR3: CASSGSEQFF
J: TRBJ1-2; V: TRBV29-1; CDR3: CSVERERGIGYTF
J: TRBJ2-5; V: TRBV7-2; CDR3: CASSQGRQETQYF
J: TRBJ2-1; V: TRBV15; CDR3: CATSARLAGSYNEQFF
J: TRBJ1-1; V: TRBV6-1; CDR3: CASSEGYRSGAFF
J: TRBJ2-7; V: TRBV18; CDR3: CASSPYTGTGAHEQYF
J: TRBJ1-1; V: TRBV14; CDR3: CASSQEKEAFF
J: TRBJ1-4; V: TRBV5-1; CDR3: CASSLVPGEGEKLFF
J: TRBJ2-1; V: TRBV2; CDR3: CASTRLADMSSYNEQFF
J: TRBJ2-1; V: TRBV7-6; CDR3: CASSLSGTYNEQFF
J: TRBJ2-1; V: TRBV7-6; CDR3: CASSDRANEQFF
J: TRBJ2-7; V: TRBV9; CDR3: CASSVAPSGTYEQYF
J: TRBJ2-5; V: TRBV28; CDR3: CASSLELIGTQYF
J: TRBJ2-7; V: TRBV10-3; CDR3: CAISAGSGIFYEQYF
J: TRBJ2-2; V: TRBV2; CDR3: CASRVLSGGNTGELFF
J: TRBJ1-1; V: TRBV18; CDR3: CASSPQTGALNTEAFF
J: TRBJ1-2; V: TRBV18; CDR3: CASSPTQATYGYTF
J: TRBJ2-1; V: TRBV5-4; CDR3: CASSLDQGAYNEQFF
J: TRBJ2-5; V: TRBV19; CDR3: CASSYRGFETQYF
J: TRBJ1-4; V: TRBV7-2; CDR3: CASSLKGVREKLFF
J: TRBJ2-1; V: TRBV11-2; CDR3: CASSLAWGRGQFF
J: TRBJ1-1; V: TRBV10-2; CDR3: CASSLTGGNTEAFF